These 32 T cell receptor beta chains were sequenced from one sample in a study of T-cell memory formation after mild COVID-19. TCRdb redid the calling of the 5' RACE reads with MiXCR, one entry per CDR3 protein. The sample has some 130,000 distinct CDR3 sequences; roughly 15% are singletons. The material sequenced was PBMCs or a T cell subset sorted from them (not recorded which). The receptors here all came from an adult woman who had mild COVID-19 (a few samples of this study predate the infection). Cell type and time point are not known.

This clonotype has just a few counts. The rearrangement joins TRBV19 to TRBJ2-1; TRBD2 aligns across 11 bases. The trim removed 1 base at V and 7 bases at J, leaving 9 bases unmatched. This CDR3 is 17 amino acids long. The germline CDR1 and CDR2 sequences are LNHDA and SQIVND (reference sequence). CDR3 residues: CASSIALLAGVLNEQFF. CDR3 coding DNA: TGTGCCAGTAGTATAGCCCTACTAGCGGGAGTTCTAAATGAGCAGTTCTTC.

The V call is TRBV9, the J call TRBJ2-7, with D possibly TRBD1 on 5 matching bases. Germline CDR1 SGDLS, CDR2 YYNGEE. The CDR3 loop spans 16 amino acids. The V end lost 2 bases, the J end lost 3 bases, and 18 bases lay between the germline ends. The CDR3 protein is CASSVKSGDSRYEQYF. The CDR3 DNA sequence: TGTGCCAGCAGCGTGAAGTCGGGCGACAGCCGCTACGAGCAGTACTTC. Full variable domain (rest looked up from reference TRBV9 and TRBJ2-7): DSGVTQTPKHLITATGQRVTLRCSPRSGDLSVYWYQQSLDQGLQFLIQYYNGEERAKGNILERFSAQQFPDLHSELNLSSLELGDSALYFCASSVKSGDSRYEQYFGPGTRLTVT.

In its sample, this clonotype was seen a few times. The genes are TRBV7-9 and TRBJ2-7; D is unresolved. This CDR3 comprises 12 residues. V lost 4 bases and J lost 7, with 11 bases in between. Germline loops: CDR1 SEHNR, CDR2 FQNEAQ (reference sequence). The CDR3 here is CASSYPLGEQYF. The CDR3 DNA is TGTGCCAGCAGCTACCCCTTAGGGGAGCAGTACTTC.

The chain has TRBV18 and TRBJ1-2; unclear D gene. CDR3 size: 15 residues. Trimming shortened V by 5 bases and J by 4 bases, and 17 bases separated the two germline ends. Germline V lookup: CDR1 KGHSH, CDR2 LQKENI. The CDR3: CASSDQDGLAYGYTF. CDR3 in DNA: TGTGCCAGCTCAGACCAGGACGGCCTCGCCTATGGCTACACCTTC.

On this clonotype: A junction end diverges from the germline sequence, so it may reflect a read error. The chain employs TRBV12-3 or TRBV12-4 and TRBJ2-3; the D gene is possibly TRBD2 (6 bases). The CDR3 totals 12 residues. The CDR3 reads CDSGRGTDTQYF. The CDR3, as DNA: TGTGACAGCGGGCGGGGCACAGATACGCAGTATTTT.

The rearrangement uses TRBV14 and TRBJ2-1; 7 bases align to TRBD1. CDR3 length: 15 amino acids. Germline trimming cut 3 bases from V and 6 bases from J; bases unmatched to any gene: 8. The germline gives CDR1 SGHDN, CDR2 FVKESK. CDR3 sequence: CASSQEPTGFNEQFF. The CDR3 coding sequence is TGTGCCAGCAGCCAGGAACCGACAGGGTTCAATGAGCAGTTCTTC.

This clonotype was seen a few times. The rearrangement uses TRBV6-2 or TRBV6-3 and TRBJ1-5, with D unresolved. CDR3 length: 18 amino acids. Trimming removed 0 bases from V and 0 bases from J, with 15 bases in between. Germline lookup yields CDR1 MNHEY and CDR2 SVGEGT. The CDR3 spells CASSYSFLVTYSNQPQHF. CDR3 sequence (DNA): TGTGCCAGCAGTTACTCGTTTTTGGTTACCTATAGCAATCAGCCCCAGCATTTT.

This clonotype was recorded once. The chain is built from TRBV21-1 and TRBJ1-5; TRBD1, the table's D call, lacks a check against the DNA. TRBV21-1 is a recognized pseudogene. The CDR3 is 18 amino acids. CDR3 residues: CASSKSTPGSSGNQPQHF. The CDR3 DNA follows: TGTGCCAGCAGCAAAAGCACTCCGGGTTCCTCGGGCAATCAGCCCCAGCATTTT.

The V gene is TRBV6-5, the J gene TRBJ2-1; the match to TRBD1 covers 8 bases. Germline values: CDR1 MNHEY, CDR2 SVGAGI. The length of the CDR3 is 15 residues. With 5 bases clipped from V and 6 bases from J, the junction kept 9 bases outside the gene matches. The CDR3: CASSTRDRYSNEQFF. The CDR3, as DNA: TGTGCCAGCAGTACCCGGGACAGGTATTCCAATGAGCAGTTCTTC.

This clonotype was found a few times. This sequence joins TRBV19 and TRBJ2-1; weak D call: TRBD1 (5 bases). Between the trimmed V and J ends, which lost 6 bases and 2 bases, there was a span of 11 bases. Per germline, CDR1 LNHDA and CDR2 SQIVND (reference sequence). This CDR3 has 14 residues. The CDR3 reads CASRLGLAYNEQFF. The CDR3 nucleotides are TGTGCCAGTAGACTGGGGCTAGCCTACAATGAGCAGTTCTTC.

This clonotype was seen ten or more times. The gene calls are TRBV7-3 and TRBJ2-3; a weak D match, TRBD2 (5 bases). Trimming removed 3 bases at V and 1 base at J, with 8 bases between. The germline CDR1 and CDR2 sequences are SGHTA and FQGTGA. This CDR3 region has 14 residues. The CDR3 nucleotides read TGTGCCAGCAGCTTCGTCGGGGGCACAGATACGCAGTATTTT. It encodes CASSFVGGTDTQYF.

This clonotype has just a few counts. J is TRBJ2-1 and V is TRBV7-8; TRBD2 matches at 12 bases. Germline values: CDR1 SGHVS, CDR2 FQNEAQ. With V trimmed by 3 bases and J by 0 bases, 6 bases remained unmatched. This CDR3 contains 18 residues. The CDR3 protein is CASSFGLAGGHSYNEQFF. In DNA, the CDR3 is TGTGCCAGCAGCTTTGGGCTAGCGGGGGGGCACTCCTACAATGAGCAGTTCTTC.

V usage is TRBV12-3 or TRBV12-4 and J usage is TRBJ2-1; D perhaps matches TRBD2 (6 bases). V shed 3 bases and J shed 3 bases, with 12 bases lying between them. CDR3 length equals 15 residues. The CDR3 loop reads CASSLGGIDYNEQFF. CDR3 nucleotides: TGTGCCAGCAGTTTGGGCGGGATCGACTACAATGAGCAGTTCTTC.

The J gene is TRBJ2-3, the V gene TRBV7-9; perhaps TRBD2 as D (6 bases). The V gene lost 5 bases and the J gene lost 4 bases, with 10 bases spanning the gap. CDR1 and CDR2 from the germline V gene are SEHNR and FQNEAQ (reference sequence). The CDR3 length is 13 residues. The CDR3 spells CASSPSSADTQYF. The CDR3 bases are TGTGCCAGCAGCCCTTCTAGCGCAGATACGCAGTATTTT.

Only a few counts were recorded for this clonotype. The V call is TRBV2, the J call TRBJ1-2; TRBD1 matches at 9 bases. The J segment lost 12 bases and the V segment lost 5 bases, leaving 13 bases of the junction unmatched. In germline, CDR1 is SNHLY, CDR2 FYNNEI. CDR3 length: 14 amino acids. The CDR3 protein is CASSSPTGQGQDTF. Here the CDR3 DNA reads TGTGCCAGCAGTTCACCCACTGGACAGGGGCAGGACACCTTC.

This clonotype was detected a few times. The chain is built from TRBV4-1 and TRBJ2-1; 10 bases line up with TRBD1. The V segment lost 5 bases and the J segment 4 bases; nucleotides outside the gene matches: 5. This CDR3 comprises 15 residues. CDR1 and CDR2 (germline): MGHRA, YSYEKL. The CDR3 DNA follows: TGCGCCAGCAGCTTTGGACAGGGGGAATACAATGAGCAGTTCTTC. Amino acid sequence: CASSFGQGEYNEQFF.

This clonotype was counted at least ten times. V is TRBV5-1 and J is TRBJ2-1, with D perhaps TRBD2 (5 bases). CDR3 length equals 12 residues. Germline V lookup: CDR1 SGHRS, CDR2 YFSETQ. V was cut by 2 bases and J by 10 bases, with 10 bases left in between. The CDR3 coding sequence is TGCGCCAGCAGCTTAGGAGGTGGCGAGCAGTTCTTC. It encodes CASSLGGGEQFF.

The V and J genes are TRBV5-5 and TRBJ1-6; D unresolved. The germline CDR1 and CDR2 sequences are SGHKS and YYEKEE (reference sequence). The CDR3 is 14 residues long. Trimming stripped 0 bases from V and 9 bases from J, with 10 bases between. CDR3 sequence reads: CASSLGPEGSPLHF. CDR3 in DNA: TGTGCCAGCAGCTTGGGGCCTGAGGGTTCACCCCTCCACTTT.

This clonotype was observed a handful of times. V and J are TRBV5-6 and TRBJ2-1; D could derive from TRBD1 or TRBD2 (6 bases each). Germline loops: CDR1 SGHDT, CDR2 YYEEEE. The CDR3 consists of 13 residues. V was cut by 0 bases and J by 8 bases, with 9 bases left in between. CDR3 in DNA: TGTGCCAGCAGCTTGGTGGGGGGCGATGAGCAGTTCTTC. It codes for CASSLVGGDEQFF.

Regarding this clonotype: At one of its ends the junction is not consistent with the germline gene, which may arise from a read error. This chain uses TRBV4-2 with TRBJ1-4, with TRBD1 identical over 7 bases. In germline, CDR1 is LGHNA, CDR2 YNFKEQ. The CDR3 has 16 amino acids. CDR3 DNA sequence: TGTGCCAGAAGCCCGCGACAGGGAACAACTAATGAAAAACTGTTTTTT. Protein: CARSPRQGTTNEKLFF.

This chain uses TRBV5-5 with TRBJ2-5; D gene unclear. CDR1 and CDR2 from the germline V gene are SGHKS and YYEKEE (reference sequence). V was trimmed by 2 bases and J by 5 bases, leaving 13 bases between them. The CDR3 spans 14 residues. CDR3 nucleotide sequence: TGTGCCAGCAGCTTCGGTAGGCCCTTGGAGACCCAGTACTTC. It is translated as CASSFGRPLETQYF. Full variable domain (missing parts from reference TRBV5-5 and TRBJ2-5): DAGVTQSPTHLIKTRGQQVTLRCSPISGHKSVSWYQQVLGQGPQFIFQYYEKEERGRGNFPDRFSARQFPNYSSELNVNALLLGDSALYLCASSFGRPLETQYFGPGTRLLVL.

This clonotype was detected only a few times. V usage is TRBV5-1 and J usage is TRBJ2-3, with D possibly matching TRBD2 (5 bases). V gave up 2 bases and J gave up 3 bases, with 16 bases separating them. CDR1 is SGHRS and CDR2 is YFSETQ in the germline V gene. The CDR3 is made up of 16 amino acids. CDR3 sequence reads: CASSLGRGSATDTQYF. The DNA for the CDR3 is TGCGCCAGCAGCTTAGGTCGAGGTAGCGCGACAGATACGCAGTATTTT.

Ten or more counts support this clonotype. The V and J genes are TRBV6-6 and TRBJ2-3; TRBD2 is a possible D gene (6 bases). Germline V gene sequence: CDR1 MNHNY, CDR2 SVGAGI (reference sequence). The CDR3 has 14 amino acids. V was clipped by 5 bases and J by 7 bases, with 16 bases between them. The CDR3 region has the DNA TGTGCCAGCAGTGACCCGCGGGGTGTACATACGCAGTATTTT. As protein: CASSDPRGVHTQYF.

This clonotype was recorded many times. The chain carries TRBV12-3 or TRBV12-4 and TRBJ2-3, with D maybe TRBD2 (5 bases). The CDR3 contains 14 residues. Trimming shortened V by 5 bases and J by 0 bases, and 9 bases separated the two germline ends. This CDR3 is CASSDYRSTDTQYF. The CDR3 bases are TGTGCCAGCAGTGACTACCGGAGCACAGATACGCAGTATTTT.

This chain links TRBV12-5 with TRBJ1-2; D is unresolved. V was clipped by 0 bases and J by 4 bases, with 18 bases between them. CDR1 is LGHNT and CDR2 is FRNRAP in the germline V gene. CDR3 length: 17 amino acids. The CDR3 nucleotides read TGTGCTAGTGGTTTGGTACTCGTTCGGGGAGGAATCTATGGCTACACCTTC. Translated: CASGLVLVRGGIYGYTF.

This CDR3 is CASSSSRTGLNEQYF. The CDR3 coding sequence is TGTGCCAGCAGTTCATCCAGGACAGGGCTCAACGAGCAGTACTTC. The J gene is TRBJ2-7, the V gene TRBV12-3 or TRBV12-4; 8 bases line up with TRBD1. This CDR3 has 15 amino acids. V shed 4 bases and J 5 bases; nucleotides not matched to a gene: 10.

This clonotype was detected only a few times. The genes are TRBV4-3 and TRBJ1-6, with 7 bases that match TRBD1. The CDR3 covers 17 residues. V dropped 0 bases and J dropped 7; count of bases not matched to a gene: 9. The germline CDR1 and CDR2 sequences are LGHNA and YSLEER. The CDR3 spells CASSQDNRGQRNSPLHF. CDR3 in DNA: TGCGCCAGCAGCCAAGATAATAGGGGACAGAGAAATTCACCCCTCCACTTT.

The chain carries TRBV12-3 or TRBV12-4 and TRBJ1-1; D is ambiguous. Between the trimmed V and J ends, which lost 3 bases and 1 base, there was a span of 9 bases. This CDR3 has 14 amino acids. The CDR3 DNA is TGTGCCAGCAGTTTTAGGCAGCCGAACACTGAAGCTTTCTTT. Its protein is CASSFRQPNTEAFF.

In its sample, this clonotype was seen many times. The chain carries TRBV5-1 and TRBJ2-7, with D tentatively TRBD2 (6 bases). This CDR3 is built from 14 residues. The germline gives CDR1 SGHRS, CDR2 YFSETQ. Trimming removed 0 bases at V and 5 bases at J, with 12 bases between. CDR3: CASSLAAGLNEQYF. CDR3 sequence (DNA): TGCGCCAGCAGCTTGGCCGCGGGGTTGAACGAGCAGTACTTC.

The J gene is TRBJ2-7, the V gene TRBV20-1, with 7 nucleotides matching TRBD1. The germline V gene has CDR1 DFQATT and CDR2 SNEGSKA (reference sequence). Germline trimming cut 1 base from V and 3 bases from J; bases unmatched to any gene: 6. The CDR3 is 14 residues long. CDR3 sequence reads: CSARGPGGGYEQYF. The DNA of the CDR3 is TGCAGTGCTAGAGGTCCAGGGGGTGGCTACGAGCAGTACTTC.

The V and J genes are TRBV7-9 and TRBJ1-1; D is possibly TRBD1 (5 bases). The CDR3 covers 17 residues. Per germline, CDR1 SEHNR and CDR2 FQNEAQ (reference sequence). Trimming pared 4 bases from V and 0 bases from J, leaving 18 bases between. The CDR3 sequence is CASSSYRAGTLNTEAFF. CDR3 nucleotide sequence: TGTGCCAGCAGCTCCTATCGGGCAGGGACCTTGAACACTGAAGCTTTCTTT.

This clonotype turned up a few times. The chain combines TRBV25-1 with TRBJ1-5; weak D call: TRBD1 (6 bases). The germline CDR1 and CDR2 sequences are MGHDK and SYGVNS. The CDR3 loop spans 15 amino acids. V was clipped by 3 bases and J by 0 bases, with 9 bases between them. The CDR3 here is CASSDGGGSNQPQHF. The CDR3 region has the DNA TGTGCCAGCAGTGACGGAGGGGGTAGCAATCAGCCCCAGCATTTT.